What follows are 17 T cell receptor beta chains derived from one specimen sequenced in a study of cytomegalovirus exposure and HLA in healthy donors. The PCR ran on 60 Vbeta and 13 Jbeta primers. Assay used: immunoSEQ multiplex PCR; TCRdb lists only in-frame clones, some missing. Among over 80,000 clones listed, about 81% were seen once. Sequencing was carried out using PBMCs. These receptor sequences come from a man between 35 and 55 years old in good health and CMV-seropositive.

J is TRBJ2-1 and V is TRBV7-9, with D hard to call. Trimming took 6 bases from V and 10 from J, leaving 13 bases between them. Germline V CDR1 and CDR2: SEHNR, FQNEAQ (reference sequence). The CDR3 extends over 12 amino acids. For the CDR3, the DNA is TGTGCCAGCAGTCCTCGGTGGTCCGAGCAGTTCTTC. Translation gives CASSPRWSEQFF. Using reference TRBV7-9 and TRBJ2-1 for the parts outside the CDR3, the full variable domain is DTGVSQNPRHKITKRGQNVTFRCDPISEHNRLYWYRQTLGQGPEFLTYFQNEAQLEKSRLLSDRFSAERPKGSFSTLEIQRTEQGDSAMYLCASSPRWSEQFFGPGTRLTVL.

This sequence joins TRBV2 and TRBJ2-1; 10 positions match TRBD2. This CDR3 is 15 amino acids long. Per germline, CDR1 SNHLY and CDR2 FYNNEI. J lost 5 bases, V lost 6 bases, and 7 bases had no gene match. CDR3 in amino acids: CASRSGTSVHNEQFF. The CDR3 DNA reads TGTGCCAGCAGATCCGGGACTAGCGTCCACAATGAGCAGTTCTTC. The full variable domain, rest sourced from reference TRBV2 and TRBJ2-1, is EPEVTQTPSHQVTQMGQEVILRCVPISNHLYFYWYRQILGQKVEFLVSFYNNEISEKSEIFDDQFSVERPDGSNFTLKIRSTKLEDSAMYFCASRSGTSVHNEQFFGPGTRLTVL.

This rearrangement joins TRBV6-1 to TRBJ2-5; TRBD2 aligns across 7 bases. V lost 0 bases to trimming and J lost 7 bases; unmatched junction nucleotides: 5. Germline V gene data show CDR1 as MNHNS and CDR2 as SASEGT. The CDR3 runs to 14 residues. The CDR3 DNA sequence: TGTGCCAGCAGTGAAGCCCCCGAGCGGGGGACCCAGTACTTC. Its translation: CASSEAPERGTQYF.

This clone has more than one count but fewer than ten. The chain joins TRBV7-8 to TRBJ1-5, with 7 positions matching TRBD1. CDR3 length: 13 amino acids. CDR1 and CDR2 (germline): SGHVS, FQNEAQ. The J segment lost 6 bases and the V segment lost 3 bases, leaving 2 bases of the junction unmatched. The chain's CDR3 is CASSFRGRQPQHF. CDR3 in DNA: TGTGCCAGCAGCTTTAGGGGGCGTCAGCCCCAGCATTTT.

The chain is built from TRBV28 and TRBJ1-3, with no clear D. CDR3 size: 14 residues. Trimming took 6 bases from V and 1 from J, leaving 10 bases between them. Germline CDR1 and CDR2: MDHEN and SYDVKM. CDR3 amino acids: CASSLPRSGNTIYF. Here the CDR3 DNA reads TGTGCCAGCAGCCTACCCCGGTCTGGAAACACCATATATTTT.

The CDR3 DNA reads TGTGCCAGCAGTGAAGGGGGAGGAAACTATGGCTACACCTTC. This gives the protein CASSEGGGNYGYTF. The chain combines TRBV2 with TRBJ1-2; D not certain. The CDR3 consists of 14 residues. CDR1 is SNHLY and CDR2 is FYNNEI in the germline V gene. V was trimmed by 1 base and J by 2 bases, leaving 8 bases between them. Variable domain in full (rest from reference TRBV2 and TRBJ1-2): EPEVTQTPSHQVTQMGQEVILRCVPISNHLYFYWYRQILGQKVEFLVSFYNNEISEKSEIFDDQFSVERPDGSNFTLKIRSTKLEDSAMYFCASSEGGGNYGYTFGSGTRLTVV.

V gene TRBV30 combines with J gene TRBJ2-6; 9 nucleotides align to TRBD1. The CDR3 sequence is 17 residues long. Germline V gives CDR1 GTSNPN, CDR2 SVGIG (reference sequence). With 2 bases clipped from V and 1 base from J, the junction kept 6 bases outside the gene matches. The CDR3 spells CAWSPGQGNSGANVLTF. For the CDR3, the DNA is TGTGCCTGGAGTCCGGGACAGGGAAATTCTGGGGCCAACGTCCTGACTTTC.

The DNA of the CDR3 is TGTGCCAGCTCACCAGTAGGGGACAAGGGGCAGTACTTC. Protein: CASSPVGDKGQYF. The chain has TRBV18 and TRBJ2-7; D is possibly TRBD1 (6 bases). The CDR3 is made up of 13 amino acids. The V end was cut by 2 bases, the J end by 9 bases, with 14 bases between. Germline loops: CDR1 KGHSH, CDR2 LQKENI.

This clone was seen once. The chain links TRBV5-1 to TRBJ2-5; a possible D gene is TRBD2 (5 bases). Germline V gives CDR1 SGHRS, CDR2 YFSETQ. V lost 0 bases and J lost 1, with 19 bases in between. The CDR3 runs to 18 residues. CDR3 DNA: TGCGCCAGCAGCTTGGGTCTGGCGGGTGCACCGTCCCAAGAGACCCAGTACTTC. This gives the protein CASSLGLAGAPSQETQYF.

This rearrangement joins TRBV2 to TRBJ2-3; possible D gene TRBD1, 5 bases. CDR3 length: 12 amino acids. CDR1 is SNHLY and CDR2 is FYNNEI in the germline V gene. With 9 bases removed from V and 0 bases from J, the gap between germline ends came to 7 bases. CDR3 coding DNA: TGTGCCAGAGGACAAAGCACAGATACGCAGTATTTT. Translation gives CARGQSTDTQYF.

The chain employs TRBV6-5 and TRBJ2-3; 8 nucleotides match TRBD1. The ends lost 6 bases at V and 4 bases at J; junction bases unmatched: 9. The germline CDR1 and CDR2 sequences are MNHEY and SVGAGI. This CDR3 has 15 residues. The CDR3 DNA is TGTGCCAGCAGCGCGACAGGGGCCGGCGCAGATACGCAGTATTTT. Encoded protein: CASSATGAGADTQYF.

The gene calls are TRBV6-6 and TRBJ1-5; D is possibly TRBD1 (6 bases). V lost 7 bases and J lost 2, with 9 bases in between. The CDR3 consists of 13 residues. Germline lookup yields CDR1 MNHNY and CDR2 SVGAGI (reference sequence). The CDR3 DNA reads TGTGCCAGCATTCCAGGGGGCAATCAGCCCCAGCATTTT. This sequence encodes CASIPGGNQPQHF.

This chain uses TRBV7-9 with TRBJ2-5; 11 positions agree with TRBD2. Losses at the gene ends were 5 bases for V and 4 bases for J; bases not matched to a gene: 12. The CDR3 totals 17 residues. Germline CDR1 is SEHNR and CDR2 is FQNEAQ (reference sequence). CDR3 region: CASSPLPGLAESETQYF. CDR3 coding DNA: TGTGCCAGCAGCCCCCTCCCGGGACTAGCGGAATCAGAGACCCAGTACTTC.

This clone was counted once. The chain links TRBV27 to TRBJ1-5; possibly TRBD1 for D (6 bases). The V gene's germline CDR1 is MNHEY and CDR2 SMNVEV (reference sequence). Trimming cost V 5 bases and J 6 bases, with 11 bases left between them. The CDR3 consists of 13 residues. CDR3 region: CASSPEGVQPQHF. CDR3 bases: TGTGCCAGCAGTCCCGAGGGGGTTCAGCCCCAGCATTTT.

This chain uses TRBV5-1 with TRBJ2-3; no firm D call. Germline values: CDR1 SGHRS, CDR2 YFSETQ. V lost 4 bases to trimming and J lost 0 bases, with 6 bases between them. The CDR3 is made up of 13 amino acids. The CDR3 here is CASSPSSTDTQYF. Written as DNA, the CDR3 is TGCGCCAGCAGCCCTAGTAGCACAGATACGCAGTATTTT.

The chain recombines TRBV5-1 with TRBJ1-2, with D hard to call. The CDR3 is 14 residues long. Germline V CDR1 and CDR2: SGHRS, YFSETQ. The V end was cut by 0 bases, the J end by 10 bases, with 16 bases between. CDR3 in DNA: TGCGCCAGCAGCTTGGTACCGGGAGCCCGGGACTACACCTTC. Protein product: CASSLVPGARDYTF.

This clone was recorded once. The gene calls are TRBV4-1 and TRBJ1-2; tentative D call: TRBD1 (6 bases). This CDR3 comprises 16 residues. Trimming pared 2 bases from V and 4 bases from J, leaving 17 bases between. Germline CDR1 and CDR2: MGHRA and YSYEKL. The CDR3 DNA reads TGCGCCAGCAGCCAACCTTCCCGCAGGGGTATCTATGGCTACACCTTC. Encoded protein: CASSQPSRRGIYGYTF.